Shown below are 3 T cell receptor beta chains from a single sample sequenced in a study of blood T cell repertoires in COVID-19 (dated by TCRdb to the early 2020s). Library construction relied on the immunoSEQ multiplex PCR assay. This immuneACCESS table, as held by TCRdb, lists in-frame sequences with V and J called but not all clones. Of the missing ones, under half trace to an unresolved V gene in checked studies; the others have no known cause. The sample table contains hundreds of thousands of clones; only one count was recorded for more than 80% of them. The ten largest clones take up 1% of the sample. The sample comprised PBMCs or T cells enriched from blood (not recorded which). The receptors here all came from a man aged 18-30 years who had recovered from COVID-19.

The chain has TRBV4-1 and TRBJ1-1; D may be TRBD1 (6 bases). The CDR3 extends over 15 amino acids. Trimming pared 4 bases from V and 0 bases from J, leaving 12 bases between. Per the germline V gene, CDR1 is MGHRA and CDR2 is YSYEKL. The CDR3 here is CASSREQGVNTEAFF. In nucleotides, the CDR3 is TGCGCCAGCAGCCGAGAACAGGGAGTGAACACTGAAGCTTTCTTT.

This chain uses TRBV9 with TRBJ1-1; no clear D gene. The V end lost 3 bases, the J end lost 2 bases, and 17 bases lay between the germline ends. Germline loops: CDR1 SGDLS, CDR2 YYNGEE. The CDR3 totals 16 residues. The CDR3 DNA reads TGTGCCAGCAGCGCCACCCCCTCGGCAGGTAACACTGAAGCTTTCTTT. Protein sequence: CASSATPSAGNTEAFF.

V usage is TRBV13 and J usage is TRBJ2-3; 11 bases map to TRBD2. J gave up 2 bases and V 4 bases, and 5 bases lay outside the gene matches. CDR1 and CDR2 from the germline V gene are PRHDT and FYEKMQ (reference sequence). The CDR3 consists of 16 residues. The CDR3 here is CASSSWTSGSTDTQYF. CDR3 DNA sequence: TGTGCCAGCAGCTCATGGACTAGCGGGTCCACAGATACGCAGTATTTT.